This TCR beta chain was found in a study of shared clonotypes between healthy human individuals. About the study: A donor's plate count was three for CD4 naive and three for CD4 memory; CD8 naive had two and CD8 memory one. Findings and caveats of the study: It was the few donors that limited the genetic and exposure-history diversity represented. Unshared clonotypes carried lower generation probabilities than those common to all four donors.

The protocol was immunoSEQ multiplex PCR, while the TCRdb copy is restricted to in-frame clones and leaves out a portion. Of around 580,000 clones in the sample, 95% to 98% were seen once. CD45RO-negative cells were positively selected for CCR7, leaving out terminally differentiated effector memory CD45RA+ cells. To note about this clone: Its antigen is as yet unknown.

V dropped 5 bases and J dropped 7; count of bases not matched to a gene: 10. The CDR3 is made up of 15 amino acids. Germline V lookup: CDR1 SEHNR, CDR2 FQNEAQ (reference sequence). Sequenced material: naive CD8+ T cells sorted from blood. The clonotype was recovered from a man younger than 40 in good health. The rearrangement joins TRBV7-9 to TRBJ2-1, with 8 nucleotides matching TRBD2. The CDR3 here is CASSGPGGPVNEQFF. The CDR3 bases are TGTGCCAGCAGCGGACCGGGAGGGCCAGTGAATGAGCAGTTCTTC.